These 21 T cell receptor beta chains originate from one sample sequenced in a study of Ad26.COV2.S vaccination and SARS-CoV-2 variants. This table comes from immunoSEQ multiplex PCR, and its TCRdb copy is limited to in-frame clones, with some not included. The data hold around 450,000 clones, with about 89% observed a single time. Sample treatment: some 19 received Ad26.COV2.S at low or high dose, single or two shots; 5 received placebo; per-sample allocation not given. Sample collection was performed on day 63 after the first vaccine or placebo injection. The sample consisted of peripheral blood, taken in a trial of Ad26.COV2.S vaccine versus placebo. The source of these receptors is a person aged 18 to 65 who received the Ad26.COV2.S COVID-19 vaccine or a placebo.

The CDR3 bases are TGCGCCAGCCTTGGGGAGCGTCCCTACGAGCAGTACTTC. Protein sequence: CASLGERPYEQYF. The V call is TRBV10-2, the J call TRBJ2-7; D is possibly TRBD2 (5 bases). Between the trimmed V and J ends, which lost 8 bases and 2 bases, there was a span of 13 bases. This CDR3 contains 13 residues. CDR1 and CDR2 from the germline V gene are WSHSY and SAAADI.

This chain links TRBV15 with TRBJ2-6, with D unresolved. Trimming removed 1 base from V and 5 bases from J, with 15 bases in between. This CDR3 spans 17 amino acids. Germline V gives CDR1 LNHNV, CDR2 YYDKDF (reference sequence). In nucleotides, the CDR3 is TGTGCCACCAGCAGAGGGGCAGCCCCATACAGGGCCAACGTCCTGACTTTC. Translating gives CATSRGAAPYRANVLTF.

The CDR3 bases are TGCGCCAGCAGCGACAGTGCAACTAATGAAAAACTGTTTTTT. It yields the protein CASSDSATNEKLFF. The V and J genes are TRBV5-1 and TRBJ1-4; a possible D gene is TRBD1 (5 bases). The CDR3 contains 14 residues. The V gene's germline CDR1 is SGHRS and CDR2 YFSETQ. V dropped 4 bases and J dropped 0 bases, with 7 bases sitting between them.

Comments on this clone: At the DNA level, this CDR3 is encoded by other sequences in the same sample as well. The CDR3 loop is CASSEGRGTEAFF. DNA of the CDR3: TGTGCCAGCAGTGAGGGCCGCGGAACTGAAGCTTTCTTT. This chain links TRBV2 with TRBJ1-1; no definite D call. The CDR3 runs 13 residues. V shed 3 bases and J shed 5 bases, with 10 bases lying between them. In germline, CDR1 is SNHLY, CDR2 FYNNEI.

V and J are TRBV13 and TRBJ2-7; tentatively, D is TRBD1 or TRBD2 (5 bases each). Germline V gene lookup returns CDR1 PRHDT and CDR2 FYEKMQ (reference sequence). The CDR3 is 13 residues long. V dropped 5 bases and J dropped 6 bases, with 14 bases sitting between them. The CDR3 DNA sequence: TGTGCCAGCAGCATCGGGACCGCTCCCGAGCAGTACTTC. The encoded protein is CASSIGTAPEQYF.

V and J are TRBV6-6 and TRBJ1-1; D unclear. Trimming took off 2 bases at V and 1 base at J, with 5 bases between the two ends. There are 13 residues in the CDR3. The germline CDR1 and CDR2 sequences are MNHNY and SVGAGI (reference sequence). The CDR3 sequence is CASSYRRNTEAFF. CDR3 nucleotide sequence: TGTGCCAGCAGTTACAGGCGGAACACTGAAGCTTTCTTT.

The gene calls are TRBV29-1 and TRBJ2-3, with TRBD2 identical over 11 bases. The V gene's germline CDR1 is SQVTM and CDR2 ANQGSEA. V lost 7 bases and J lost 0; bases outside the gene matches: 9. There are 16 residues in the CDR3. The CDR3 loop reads CSALRLAGTSTDTQYF. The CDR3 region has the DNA TGCAGCGCCCTCCGACTAGCGGGAACTAGCACAGATACGCAGTATTTT.

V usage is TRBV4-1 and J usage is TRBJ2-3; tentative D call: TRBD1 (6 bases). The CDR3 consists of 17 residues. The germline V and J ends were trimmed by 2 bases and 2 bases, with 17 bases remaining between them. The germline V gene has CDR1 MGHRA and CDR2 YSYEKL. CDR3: CASSQFPDRFYTDTQYF. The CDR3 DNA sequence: TGCGCCAGCAGCCAATTCCCTGACAGGTTTTACACAGATACGCAGTATTTT.

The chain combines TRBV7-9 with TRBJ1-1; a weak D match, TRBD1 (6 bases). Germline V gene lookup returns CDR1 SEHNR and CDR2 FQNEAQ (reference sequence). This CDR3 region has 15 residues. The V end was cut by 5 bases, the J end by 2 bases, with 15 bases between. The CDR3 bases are TGTGCCAGCAGCCCCCGACAGGCAAGCAACACTGAAGCTTTCTTT. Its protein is CASSPRQASNTEAFF.

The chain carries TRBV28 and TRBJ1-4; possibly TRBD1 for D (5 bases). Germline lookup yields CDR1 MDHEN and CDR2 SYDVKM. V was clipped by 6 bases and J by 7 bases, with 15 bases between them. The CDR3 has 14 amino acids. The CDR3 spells CASSPYQGLEKLFF. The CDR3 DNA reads TGTGCCAGCAGCCCATACCAGGGCCTTGAAAAACTGTTTTTT.

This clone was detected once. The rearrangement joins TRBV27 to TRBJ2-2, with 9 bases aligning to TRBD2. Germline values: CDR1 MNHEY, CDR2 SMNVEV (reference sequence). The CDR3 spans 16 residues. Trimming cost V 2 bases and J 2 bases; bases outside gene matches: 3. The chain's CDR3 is CASSLIAGVNTGELFF. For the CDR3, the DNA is TGTGCCAGCAGTTTAATAGCGGGGGTAAACACCGGGGAGCTGTTTTTT.

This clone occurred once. The CDR3 sequence is CASSLGTGPIDEQYF. DNA of the CDR3: TGTGCCAGTAGCCTCGGGACAGGGCCGATTGACGAGCAGTACTTC. This chain connects TRBV19 to TRBJ2-7, with 9 positions matching TRBD1. This CDR3 spans 15 amino acids. The junction had 11 bases not matched to a gene; V was cut back by 6 bases and J by 5 bases. Germline CDR1 LNHDA, CDR2 SQIVND (reference sequence).

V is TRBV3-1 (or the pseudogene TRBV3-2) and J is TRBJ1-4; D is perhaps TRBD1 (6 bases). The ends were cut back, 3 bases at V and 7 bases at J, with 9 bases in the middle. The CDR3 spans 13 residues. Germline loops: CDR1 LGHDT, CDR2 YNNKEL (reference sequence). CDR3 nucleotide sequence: TGTGCCAGCAGCCACAGACAGGCTGAAAAACTGTTTTTT. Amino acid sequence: CASSHRQAEKLFF.

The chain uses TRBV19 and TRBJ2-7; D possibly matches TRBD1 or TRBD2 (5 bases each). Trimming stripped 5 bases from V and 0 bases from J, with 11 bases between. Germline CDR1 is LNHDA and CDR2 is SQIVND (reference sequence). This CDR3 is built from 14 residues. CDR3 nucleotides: TGTGCCAGTAGTGTCAAGGGGAGCTCCTACGAGCAGTACTTC. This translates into CASSVKGSSYEQYF.

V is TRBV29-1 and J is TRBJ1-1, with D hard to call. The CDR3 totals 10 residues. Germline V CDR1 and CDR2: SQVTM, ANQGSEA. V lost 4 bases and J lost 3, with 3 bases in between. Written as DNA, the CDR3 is TGCAGCGTTGTATACACTGAAGCTTTCTTT. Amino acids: CSVVYTEAFF.

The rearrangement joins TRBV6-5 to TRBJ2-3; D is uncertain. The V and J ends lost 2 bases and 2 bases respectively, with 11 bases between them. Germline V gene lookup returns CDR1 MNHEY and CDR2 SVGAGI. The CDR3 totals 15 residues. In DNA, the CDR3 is TGTGCCAGCAGTTACGCCAGCTCCAACACAGATACGCAGTATTTT. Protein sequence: CASSYASSNTDTQYF.

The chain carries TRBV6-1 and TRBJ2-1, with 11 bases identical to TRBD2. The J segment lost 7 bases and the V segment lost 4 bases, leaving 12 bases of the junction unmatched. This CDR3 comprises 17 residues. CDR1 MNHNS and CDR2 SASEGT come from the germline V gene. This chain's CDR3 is CASSARTSGSKANEQFF. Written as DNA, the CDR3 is TGTGCCAGCAGTGCCCGGACTAGCGGGTCAAAGGCAAATGAGCAGTTCTTC.

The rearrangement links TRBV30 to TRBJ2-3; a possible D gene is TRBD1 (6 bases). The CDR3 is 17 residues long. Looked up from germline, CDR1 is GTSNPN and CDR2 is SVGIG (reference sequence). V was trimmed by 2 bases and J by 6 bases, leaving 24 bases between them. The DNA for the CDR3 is TGTGCCTGGAGTAATATAGCTACACCTCCTAGGGGGGATACGCAGTATTTT. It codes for CAWSNIATPPRGDTQYF.

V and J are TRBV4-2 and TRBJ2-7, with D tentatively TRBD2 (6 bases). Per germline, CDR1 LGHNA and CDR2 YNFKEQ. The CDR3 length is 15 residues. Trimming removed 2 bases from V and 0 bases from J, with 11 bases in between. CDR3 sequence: CASSQYGLSSYEQYF. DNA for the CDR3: TGTGCCAGCAGCCAATATGGACTAAGCTCCTACGAGCAGTACTTC.

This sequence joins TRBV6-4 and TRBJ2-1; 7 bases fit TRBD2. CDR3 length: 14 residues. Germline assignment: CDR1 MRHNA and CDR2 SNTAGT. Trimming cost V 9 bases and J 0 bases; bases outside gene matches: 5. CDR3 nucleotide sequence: TGTGCCAGAGTGGGCGGGAGCTCCTACAATGAGCAGTTCTTC. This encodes CARVGGSSYNEQFF.

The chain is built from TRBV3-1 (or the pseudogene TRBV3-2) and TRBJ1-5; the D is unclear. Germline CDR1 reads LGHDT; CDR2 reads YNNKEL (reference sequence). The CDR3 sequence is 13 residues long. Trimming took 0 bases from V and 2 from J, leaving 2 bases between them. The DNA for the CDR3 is TGTGCCAGCAGCCAAGATGGCAATCAGCCCCAGCATTTT. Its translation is CASSQDGNQPQHF.